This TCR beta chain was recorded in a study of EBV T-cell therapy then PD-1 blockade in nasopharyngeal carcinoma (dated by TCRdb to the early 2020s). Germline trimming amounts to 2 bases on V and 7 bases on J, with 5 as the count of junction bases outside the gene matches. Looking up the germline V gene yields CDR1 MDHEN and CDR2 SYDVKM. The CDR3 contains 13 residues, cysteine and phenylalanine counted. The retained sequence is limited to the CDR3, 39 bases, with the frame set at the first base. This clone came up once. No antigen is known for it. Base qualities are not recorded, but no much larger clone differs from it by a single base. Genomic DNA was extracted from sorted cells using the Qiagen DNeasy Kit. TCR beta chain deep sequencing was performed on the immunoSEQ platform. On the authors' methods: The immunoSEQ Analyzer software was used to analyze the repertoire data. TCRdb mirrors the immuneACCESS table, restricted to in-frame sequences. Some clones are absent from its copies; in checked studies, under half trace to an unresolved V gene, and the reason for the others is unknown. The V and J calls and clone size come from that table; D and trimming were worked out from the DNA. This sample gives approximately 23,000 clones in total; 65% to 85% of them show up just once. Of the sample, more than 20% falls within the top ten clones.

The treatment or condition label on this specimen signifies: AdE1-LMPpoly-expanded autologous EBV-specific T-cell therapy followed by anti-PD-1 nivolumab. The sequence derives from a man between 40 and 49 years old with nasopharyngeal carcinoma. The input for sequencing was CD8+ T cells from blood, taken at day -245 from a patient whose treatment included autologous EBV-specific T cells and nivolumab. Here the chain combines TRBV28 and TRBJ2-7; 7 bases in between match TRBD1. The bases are TGTGCCAGCAGTTTACAGGGGGTGAAAGAGCAGTACTTC. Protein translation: CASSLQGVKEQYF.